The 13 T cell receptor beta chains below all came from one sample that was sequenced in a study of cytomegalovirus exposure and HLA in healthy donors. The PCR made use of 60 Vbeta and 13 Jbeta primers. The assay was immunoSEQ multiplex PCR, and TCRdb's table has in-frame clones only and misses some. The sample includes under 150,000 clones, 67% of them seen just once. The sample taken for sequencing was PBMCs. Receptor source: a man aged 18 to 29 in good health and CMV-seropositive.

The chain recombines TRBV7-9 with TRBJ2-2; D is perhaps TRBD1 (6 bases). The V end lost 5 bases, the J end lost 4 bases, and 14 bases lay between the germline ends. The CDR3 runs to 15 residues. Germline lookup yields CDR1 SEHNR and CDR2 FQNEAQ (reference sequence). The CDR3 is CASSHRASGTGELFF. The CDR3 DNA follows: TGTGCCAGCAGCCACAGGGCTTCGGGCACCGGGGAGCTGTTTTTT.

V usage is TRBV6-5 and J usage is TRBJ2-3; TRBD2 agrees at 7 bases. The junction had 7 bases not matched to a gene; V was cut back by 8 bases and J by 8 bases. The germline gives CDR1 MNHEY, CDR2 SVGAGI. The CDR3 covers 12 residues. CDR3: CASGRGPGTQYF. In DNA form, the CDR3 reads TGTGCCAGCGGGAGGGGACCTGGTACGCAGTATTTT.

This clone was counted only a few times. The V and J genes are TRBV7-9 and TRBJ1-2; perhaps TRBD1 as D (6 bases). The germline gives CDR1 SEHNR, CDR2 FQNEAQ (reference sequence). The ends were cut back, 5 bases at V and 4 bases at J, with 8 bases in the middle. The CDR3 sequence is 12 residues long. In nucleotides, the CDR3 is TGTGCCAGCAGCGAGGACAGCTATGGCTACACCTTC. Its translation: CASSEDSYGYTF.

The chain uses TRBV15 and TRBJ1-6; 9 positions agree with TRBD1. Germline V gives CDR1 LNHNV, CDR2 YYDKDF (reference sequence). The V segment lost 1 base and the J segment 10 bases; nucleotides outside the gene matches: 5. There are 15 residues in the CDR3. Here the CDR3 reads CATSRAGQGQSPLHF. CDR3 nucleotide sequence: TGTGCCACCAGCAGAGCGGGACAGGGACAATCACCCCTCCACTTT.

The gene calls are TRBV7-2 and TRBJ2-3, with D perhaps matching TRBD2 (7 bases). V was shortened by 5 bases and J by 2 bases, with 17 bases between the two germline ends. This CDR3 has 16 amino acids. CDR1 is SGHTA, CDR2 FQGNSA, per germline. CDR3 DNA sequence: TGTGCCAGCAGCCCAACCAGAGGGGGGGTCACAGATACGCAGTATTTT. Translated, it gives CASSPTRGGVTDTQYF.

The J gene is TRBJ1-6, the V gene TRBV7-9; 11 nucleotides agree with TRBD1. Trimming at V came to 5 bases and at J to 10 bases, leaving 4 bases not matched to a gene. The germline CDR1 and CDR2 sequences are SEHNR and FQNEAQ (reference sequence). The CDR3 is 14 residues long. CDR3 sequence (DNA): TGTGCCAGCAGCACGGGACAGGGGGAATCACCCCTCCACTTT. It is translated as CASSTGQGESPLHF.

This chain uses TRBV5-6 with TRBJ2-7, with 11 bases fitting TRBD2. This CDR3 has 14 amino acids. J gave up 3 bases and V 7 bases, and 6 bases lay outside the gene matches. Looked up from germline, CDR1 is SGHDT and CDR2 is YYEEEE. CDR3 residues: CASHPSGGFYEQYF. The CDR3 DNA reads as TGTGCCAGCCACCCTAGCGGGGGGTTCTACGAGCAGTACTTC.

The chain joins TRBV15 to TRBJ1-1; D is uncertain. The length of the CDR3 is 13 residues. Trimming took off 3 bases at V and 0 bases at J, with 5 bases between the two ends. The germline CDR1 and CDR2 sequences are LNHNV and YYDKDF (reference sequence). The CDR3 DNA reads TGTGCCACCAGCAGTCCGGTGAACACTGAAGCTTTCTTT. Protein sequence: CATSSPVNTEAFF.

This clone was seen more than once but under ten times. The chain links TRBV29-1 to TRBJ2-5; 7 bases are shared with TRBD1. The J segment lost 4 bases and the V segment lost 2 bases, leaving 4 bases of the junction unmatched. Germline V gene sequence: CDR1 SQVTM, CDR2 ANQGSEA. This CDR3 is built from 13 residues. This CDR3 reads CSVENRGTETQYF. The CDR3 nucleotides read TGCAGCGTTGAAAACAGGGGAACAGAGACCCAGTACTTC. The full variable domain, in which reference TRBV29-1 and TRBJ2-5 provide the parts outside the CDR3, is SAVISQKPSRDICQRGTSLTIQCQVDSQVTMMFWYRQQPGQSLTLIATANQGSEATYESGFVIDKFPISRPNLTFSTLTVSNMSPEDSSIYLCSVENRGTETQYFGPGTRLLVL.

The CDR3 spells CASSRDDRTTRTDTQYF. CDR3 in DNA: TGTGCCAGCAGCAGAGACGACCGGACTACCCGCACAGATACGCAGTATTTT. V and J are TRBV21-1 and TRBJ2-3; the table's D call of TRBD2 was not tested on the DNA. TRBV21-1 is a pseudogene. This CDR3 is 17 amino acids long.

The chain links TRBV7-9 to TRBJ2-7, with TRBD2 matching over 7 bases. V dropped 2 bases and J dropped 7; count of bases not matched to a gene: 23. Germline loops: CDR1 SEHNR, CDR2 FQNEAQ (reference sequence). There are 19 residues in the CDR3. The CDR3 sequence is CASSLIPYPRTSVLGEQYF. CDR3 DNA sequence: TGTGCCAGCAGCTTAATTCCTTACCCCCGGACTAGTGTATTGGGGGAGCAGTACTTC.

A few counts support this clone. The chain links TRBV6-6 to TRBJ1-2; no definite D call. Trimming pared 6 bases from V and 1 base from J, leaving 12 bases between. Germline CDR1 and CDR2: MNHNY and SVGAGI (reference sequence). The length of the CDR3 is 14 residues. The CDR3: CASRDGRLNYGYTF. Here the CDR3 DNA reads TGTGCCAGCAGAGACGGAAGACTTAACTATGGCTACACCTTC.

The J gene is TRBJ2-3, the V gene TRBV28; no firm D call. CDR3 length: 16 residues. V gave up 5 bases and J gave up 0 bases, with 15 bases separating them. The germline V gene encodes CDR1 MDHEN and CDR2 SYDVKM. CDR3 residues: CASSGLGWLSTDTQYF. The DNA for the CDR3 is TGTGCCAGCAGTGGGCTTGGATGGCTCAGCACAGATACGCAGTATTTT.